This TCR beta chain was profiled in a study of spatial heterogeneity in lung cancer. Study-level background: The mean occurrence of each unique TCR and UMI combination in raw reads exceeded eight.

Each molecule of TCR cDNA was tagged with one unique molecular identifier. MiXCR, run by TCRdb on the 5' RACE reads, gives a single entry per CDR3 protein. The table includes 39,000 or so distinct CDR3 sequences, 3.1% detected once. This clonotype has more than one count but fewer than ten. Deletions cut 2 bases from V and 8 bases from J, with 12 bases between. Germline V gene data show CDR1 as DFQATT and CDR2 as SNEGSKA (reference sequence). The length of the CDR3 is 12 residues. The time point here: sample taken at primary tumor resection. The authors sequenced whole RNA from tumor, nontumor lung or frozen PBMC without sorting.

The clonotype originates from a male donor with early-stage non-small cell lung cancer. Sample: normal lung tissue next to the tumor, taken at surgery. The V and J genes are TRBV20-1 and TRBJ1-2; TRBD1 is a possible D gene (5 bases). As DNA, the CDR3 is TGCAGTGCTAGACAGGGCAGGGAAGGCTACACCTTC. Protein: CSARQGREGYTF.